Listed here are 14 T cell receptor beta chains from one sample, sequenced in a study of shared clonotypes between healthy human individuals. Clones were sequenced by immunoSEQ multiplex PCR, and TCRdb holds only the in-frame ones, with some missing. The sample lists millions of clones; around 95% were seen once. Sequenced input: naive CD4+ T cells sorted from blood. Subset here: CD45RA+ positively selected. These TCRs come from a man aged 18 to 35 in good health.

This sequence joins TRBV11-3 and TRBJ2-2; D is uncertain. The V gene's germline CDR1 is SGHNT and CDR2 YENEEA. The length of the CDR3 is 14 residues. The V end lost 5 bases, the J end lost 1 base, and 8 bases lay between the germline ends. The CDR3 sequence is CASSIGRNTGELFF. The CDR3 DNA reads TGTGCCAGCAGCATTGGACGGAACACCGGGGAGCTGTTTTTT.

The V gene is TRBV19, the J gene TRBJ1-4, with D possibly matching TRBD1 (6 bases). The CDR3 extends over 13 amino acids. V gave up 7 bases and J gave up 6 bases, with 12 bases separating them. The germline V gene encodes CDR1 LNHDA and CDR2 SQIVND (reference sequence). CDR3 sequence (DNA): TGTGCCAGTACCCCGGGACATGATGAAAAACTGTTTTTT. Protein: CASTPGHDEKLFF.

This clone was recorded once. V gene TRBV18 combines with J gene TRBJ2-7, with D hard to call. Germline V lookup: CDR1 KGHSH, CDR2 LQKENI. This CDR3 comprises 14 residues. The ends were cut back, 3 bases at V and 5 bases at J, with 14 bases in the middle. The CDR3 DNA reads as TGTGCCAGCTCACCGACGGGTGTCAGGAACGAGCAGTACTTC. Translation: CASSPTGVRNEQYF. Complete variable domain (other parts from reference TRBV18 and TRBJ2-7): NAGVMQNPRHLVRRRGQEARLRCSPMKGHSHVYWYRQLPEEGLKFMVYLQKENIIDESGMPKERFSAEFPKEGPSILRIQQVVRGDSAAYFCASSPTGVRNEQYFGPGTRLTVT.

The chain links TRBV18 to TRBJ1-2; no firm D call. Trimming took 4 bases from V and 0 from J, leaving 6 bases between them. The CDR3 is made up of 13 amino acids. Looked up from germline, CDR1 is KGHSH and CDR2 is LQKENI. Written as DNA, the CDR3 is TGTGCCAGCTCACTAGACGCTAACTATGGCTACACCTTC. Translated, it gives CASSLDANYGYTF.

The V and J genes are TRBV14 and TRBJ2-7, with 8 bases aligning to TRBD1. Per the germline V gene, CDR1 is SGHDN and CDR2 is FVKESK. V was pared by 1 base and J by 7 bases, with 12 bases of the junction left unmatched. This CDR3 is 16 amino acids long. This CDR3 is CASSQVNTGGGREQYF. CDR3 in DNA: TGTGCCAGCAGCCAAGTTAACACAGGGGGTGGGAGGGAGCAGTACTTC.

The J gene is TRBJ2-1, the V gene TRBV5-4; 8 nucleotides align to TRBD2. The CDR3 is made up of 16 amino acids. Trimming took 4 bases from V and 5 from J; bases not matched to a gene: 11. From germline, CDR1 is SGHNT and CDR2 YYREEE (reference sequence). CDR3 nucleotides: TGTGCCAGCAGCCCGGGAGGGCGGGGGCTTCACAATGAGCAGTTCTTC. The encoded protein is CASSPGGRGLHNEQFF. The full variable domain, in which reference TRBV5-4 and TRBJ2-1 provide the parts outside the CDR3, is ETGVTQSPTHLIKTRGQQVTLRCSSQSGHNTVSWYQQALGQGPQFIFQYYREEENGRGNFPPRFSGLQFPNYSSELNVNALELDDSALYLCASSPGGRGLHNEQFFGPGTRLTVL.

This sequence joins TRBV10-3 and TRBJ2-3, with 13 bases identical to TRBD2. The CDR3 is 17 amino acids. V was clipped by 5 bases and J by 1 base; unmatched bases: 6. In germline, CDR1 is ENHRY, CDR2 SYGVKD. CDR3 region: CAISTGTSGVGTDTQYF. DNA for the CDR3: TGTGCCATCAGTACCGGGACTAGCGGGGTGGGCACAGATACGCAGTATTTT.

The chain uses TRBV6-5 and TRBJ2-5; tentative D call: TRBD2 (5 bases). The germline CDR1 and CDR2 sequences are MNHEY and SVGAGI. The CDR3 spans 14 residues. Trimming pared 6 bases from V and 5 bases from J, leaving 16 bases between. The CDR3 nucleotides read TGTGCCAGCAGCCTCGGGGTGCTCGTGGAGACCCAGTACTTC. Its translation: CASSLGVLVETQYF.

The rearrangement uses TRBV18 and TRBJ2-7, with D perhaps TRBD1 (5 bases). Germline V lookup: CDR1 KGHSH, CDR2 LQKENI. This CDR3 contains 14 residues. Trimming stripped 2 bases from V and 6 bases from J, with 14 bases between. Written as DNA, the CDR3 is TGTGCCAGCTCACCAGGGGCAGCCCGGCTCGAGCAGTACTTC. Encoded protein: CASSPGAARLEQYF.

This chain connects TRBV30 to TRBJ2-1; TRBD2 matches at 11 bases. The V segment lost 4 bases and the J segment 9 bases; nucleotides outside the gene matches: 17. The CDR3 runs to 17 residues. Germline-derived CDR1 and CDR2 are GTSNPN and SVGIG (reference sequence). CDR3: CAWTPTRTSGSPVEQFF. The CDR3 DNA reads as TGTGCCTGGACCCCTACCCGTACTAGCGGGAGCCCGGTTGAGCAGTTCTTC.

V usage is TRBV6-6 and J usage is TRBJ2-3; no reliable D call. V was pared by 0 bases and J by 1 base, with 8 bases between. Germline V gene lookup returns CDR1 MNHNY and CDR2 SVGAGI (reference sequence). This CDR3 contains 15 residues. CDR3 residues: CASSYSIAGTDTQYF. CDR3 DNA sequence: TGTGCCAGCAGTTACTCGATTGCTGGCACAGATACGCAGTATTTT.

The rearrangement joins TRBV6-1 to TRBJ2-7, with D possibly being TRBD2 (5 bases). The CDR3 is 12 amino acids. Germline lookup yields CDR1 MNHNS and CDR2 SASEGT. V was clipped by 7 bases and J by 5 bases, with 12 bases between them. This CDR3 is CASTRVGDEQYF. In DNA, the CDR3 is TGTGCCAGCACGAGGGTTGGCGACGAGCAGTACTTC.

V is TRBV6-5 and J is TRBJ2-5; 7 bases align to TRBD2. CDR3 length: 15 residues. The V gene end was trimmed by 6 bases and the J gene end by 3 bases; junction bases not matched to a gene: 10. Germline loops: CDR1 MNHEY, CDR2 SVGAGI. The CDR3, as DNA: TGTGCCAGCAGAGGGTGGGGCGGGAGTAAAGAGACCCAGTACTTC. Residues: CASRGWGGSKETQYF.

J is TRBJ1-1 and V is TRBV5-6, with D perhaps matching TRBD1 (6 bases). Trimming cost V 3 bases and J 6 bases, with 21 bases left between them. The CDR3 length is 16 residues. Germline CDR1 reads SGHDT; CDR2 reads YYEEEE. CDR3 loop: CASSSAPGDLDAEAFF. The CDR3, as DNA: TGTGCCAGCAGCTCGGCCCCAGGGGACTTAGACGCTGAAGCTTTCTTT.